The clone carrying this T cell receptor (beta chain) has more than one count but fewer than ten. Its cognate antigen is unknown. The source of the sample is a study of cytomegalovirus exposure and HLA in healthy donors. Study-wide results and limits: A later analysis found most CMV-associated TCR beta chains apparently HLA-restricted. Rates of TCR association differed by HLA locus in a later analysis, with DRB1 highest and HLA-C lowest.

All donors participated as healthy donors of bone marrow. PCR used 60 Vbeta primers and 13 Jbeta primers. In the study's own analysis: Per a later analysis, the number of unique TCR beta chains was roughly 83 million, of which roughly 10 million were shared. Data came from immunoSEQ multiplex PCR; TCRdb stores just in-frame clones and leaves some out. The D gene and trimming were derived from the DNA, and the V and J assignments and clone size from that table. The sample carries 150,000 to 200,000 clones, roughly four fifths recorded once. The TCR was taken from a female donor in good health and CMV-seronegative. Sequencing input: PBMCs.

The CDR3 loop is CASSQDVGSGANVLTF. In DNA, the CDR3 is TGCGCCAGCAGCCAAGATGTCGGCTCTGGGGCCAACGTCCTGACTTTC. This chain joins TRBV4-1 and TRBJ2-6, with unresolved D. The CDR3 runs 16 residues. Germline V lookup: CDR1 MGHRA, CDR2 YSYEKL. The V and J ends lost 0 bases and 0 bases respectively, with 6 bases between them.